One and the same sample provided the 7 T cell receptor beta chains below, sequenced in a study of response to subunit inactivated influenza vaccine. TCRdb reprocessed the RT-PCR reads via MiXCR and lists one record per CDR3 protein. The sample lists approximately 570,000 distinct CDR3 sequences; less than 8% were seen once. The source material was PBMCs from blood, sampled around 25 months after vaccination. These receptors were taken from a man aged 50-75 years who received an inactivated influenza vaccine.

This clonotype was counted at least ten times. The V call is TRBV29-1, the J call TRBJ1-5; 9 bases are shared with TRBD1. Germline CDR1 and CDR2: SQVTM and ANQGSEA. J was trimmed by 4 bases and V by 6 bases; bases with no gene match: 4. This CDR3 has 13 amino acids. CDR3 nucleotide sequence: TGCAGCGTGCGGGGACAGGGAAATCAGCCCCAGCATTTT. Amino acids: CSVRGQGNQPQHF.

J is TRBJ1-1 and V is TRBV28; no firm D call. V was trimmed by 6 bases and J by 8 bases, leaving 13 bases between them. The germline V gene encodes CDR1 MDHEN and CDR2 SYDVKM. This CDR3 contains 12 residues. The CDR3 coding sequence is TGTGCCAGCAGCCGGGGATCCTTCGAAGCTTTCTTT. This gives the protein CASSRGSFEAFF.

The chain has TRBV5-5 and TRBJ1-6; possibly TRBD1 for D (5 bases). CDR1 and CDR2 from the germline V gene are SGHKS and YYEKEE (reference sequence). This CDR3 region has 15 residues. V was clipped by 6 bases and J by 7 bases, with 17 bases between them. CDR3 coding DNA: TGTGCCAGCACCCAGGGACCGATTGGCAATTCACCCCTCCACTTT. This codes for CASTQGPIGNSPLHF.

The V gene is TRBV12-3 or TRBV12-4, the J gene TRBJ2-7; the D gene is possibly TRBD2 (8 bases). The CDR3 length is 14 residues. Trimming removed 4 bases at V and 4 bases at J, with 14 bases between. The CDR3 spells CASSYVAGQYEQYF. The CDR3 region has the DNA TGTGCCAGCAGTTACGTAGCGGGACAGTACGAGCAGTACTTC.

This clonotype has ten or more counts. The rearrangement uses TRBV21-1 and TRBJ1-6; the DNA was not used to check the table's D call, TRBD1. TRBV21-1 is designated a pseudogene. The CDR3 length is 18 residues. CDR3 residues: CASSRSFGDALYNSPLHF. The CDR3 DNA sequence: TGTGCCAGCAGCAGATCTTTCGGGGACGCCCTCTATAATTCACCCCTCCACTTT.

This sequence joins TRBV5-6 and TRBJ2-1; 7 positions match TRBD2. Germline V gene sequence: CDR1 SGHDT, CDR2 YYEEEE. The V segment lost 0 bases and the J segment 7 bases; nucleotides outside the gene matches: 10. This CDR3 has 16 residues. The CDR3 nucleotides are TGTGCCAGCAGCTTGGGTCTTGCGGGGGTGTTGAATGAGCAGTTCTTC. Its protein is CASSLGLAGVLNEQFF. Drawing the rest from reference TRBV5-6 and TRBJ2-1, the complete variable domain is DAGVTQSPTHLIKTRGQQVTLRCSPKSGHDTVSWYQQALGQGPQFIFQYYEEEERQRGNFPDRFSGHQFPNYSSELNVNALLLGDSALYLCASSLGLAGVLNEQFFGPGTRLTVL.

This chain links TRBV6-5 with TRBJ2-2; 7 bases match TRBD2. CDR3 length equals 15 residues. Germline V gene sequence: CDR1 MNHEY, CDR2 SVGAGI. The V and J ends lost 3 bases and 6 bases, in that order; junction bases with no gene match: 7. The CDR3 here is CASSYYGTTSGELFF. Here the CDR3 DNA reads TGTGCCAGCAGTTATTACGGGACTACCTCCGGGGAGCTGTTTTTT.